One and the same sample provided the 12 T cell receptor beta chains below, sequenced in a study of patients and donors after allogeneic stem cell transplantation. TCRdb reprocessed the RT-PCR reads with MiXCR, giving one entry per CDR3 protein. The sample has about 25,000 distinct CDR3 sequences; roughly 8% are singletons. Input material: blood, either unsorted or a sorted T cell fraction (not recorded which). These receptors all stem from a human donor who was either an allogeneic HSCT recipient or a stem cell or donor lymphocyte infusion donor (not recorded which). It is not recorded whose cells these are; they may come from a transplant donor.

The chain links TRBV5-1 to TRBJ2-7; TRBD2 agrees at 9 bases. The germline CDR1 and CDR2 sequences are SGHRS and YFSETQ. V trimming: 4 bases; J trimming: 6 bases; junction bases outside the gene matches: 11. The CDR3 sequence is 15 residues long. The CDR3: CASSPTAGGQAEQYF. CDR3 DNA sequence: TGCGCCAGCAGCCCCACAGCGGGAGGTCAAGCCGAGCAGTACTTC.

This clonotype was seen a few times. The chain has TRBV28 and TRBJ2-7, with D unresolved. V lost 1 base, J lost 2 bases, and 9 bases lay in between. CDR3 size: 14 residues. Germline-derived CDR1 and CDR2 are MDHEN and SYDVKM. CDR3 DNA sequence: TGTGCCAGCAGTTTATCTGCCACTCCCTACGAGCAGTACTTC. Its protein product is CASSLSATPYEQYF. The complete variable domain, with remaining parts taken from reference TRBV28 and TRBJ2-7, reads DVKVTQSSRYLVKRTGEKVFLECVQDMDHENMFWYRQDPGLGLRLIYFSYDVKMKEKGDIPEGYSVSREKKERFSLILESASTNQTSMYLCASSLSATPYEQYFGPGTRLTVT.

The rearrangement uses TRBV14 and TRBJ2-2; D ambiguous. This CDR3 is 12 amino acids long. Germline V gene lookup returns CDR1 SGHDN and CDR2 FVKESK. Trimming cost V 1 base and J 5 bases, with 2 bases left between them. The DNA of the CDR3 is TGTGCCAGCAGCCAAGGGACCGGGGAGCTGTTTTTT. As protein: CASSQGTGELFF.

The J gene is TRBJ2-5, the V gene TRBV20-1, with D hard to call. This CDR3 is 14 amino acids long. V was shortened by 3 bases and J by 1 base, with 12 bases between the two germline ends. Per the germline V gene, CDR1 is DFQATT and CDR2 is SNEGSKA (reference sequence). The CDR3 is CSASRRRTQETQYF. The DNA of the CDR3 is TGCAGTGCTAGTCGTAGACGGACCCAAGAGACCCAGTACTTC.

This clonotype was found a few times. V is TRBV15 and J is TRBJ2-7; 14 positions match TRBD2. Germline-derived CDR1 and CDR2 are LNHNV and YYDKDF (reference sequence). Germline trimming cut 5 bases from V and 0 bases from J; bases unmatched to any gene: 3. The CDR3 spans 16 residues. This CDR3 reads CATSPGTSGSSYEQYF. CDR3 DNA: TGTGCCACCAGCCCCGGGACTAGCGGGAGCTCCTACGAGCAGTACTTC.

A few counts support this clonotype. This CDR3 is CASKGTAGMRGEAFF. CDR3 DNA sequence: TGCGCCAGCAAAGGAACTGCAGGCATGAGGGGTGAAGCTTTCTTT. V gene TRBV5-1 combines with J gene TRBJ1-1; possibly TRBD1 for D (5 bases). V gave up 6 bases and J gave up 7 bases, with 22 bases separating them. The CDR3 spans 15 residues. Per germline, CDR1 SGHRS and CDR2 YFSETQ.

In this sample, this clonotype is medium-sized. The junction departs from germline at one end; a sequencing error may be responsible. This chain joins TRBV5-1 and TRBJ2-1; tentative D call: TRBD2 (6 bases). Germline lookup yields CDR1 SGHRS and CDR2 YFSETQ. The CDR3 is made up of 15 amino acids. CDR3 protein: CASSLGTPVRDEQFF. The CDR3 DNA sequence: TGCGCCAGCAGCTTAGGGACTCCGGTCCGGGATGAACAGTTCTTC.

Only a few counts were recorded for this clonotype. The germline gene is not matched at one end of the junction; a read error may be the cause. The genes are TRBV19 and TRBJ1-5; 7 bases agree with TRBD1. The CDR3 covers 13 residues. The V gene's germline CDR1 is LNHDA and CDR2 SQIVND (reference sequence). The CDR3 loop is CAGSRDRYQPQHF. CDR3 DNA: TGTGCCGGTAGTCGGGACAGATATCAGCCCCAGCATTTT.

The rearrangement joins TRBV2 to TRBJ2-5, with TRBD1 identical over 7 bases. There are 13 residues in the CDR3. Germline CDR1 and CDR2: SNHLY and FYNNEI. J gave up 5 bases and V 8 bases, and 8 bases lay outside the gene matches. The CDR3 bases are TGTGCCAGCGAGGGGGCCCCGGGGGAGACCCAGTACTTC. Translation: CASEGAPGETQYF.

There are many counts of this clonotype. The CDR3, as DNA: TGTGCCTGGAGTACGGAGCGGGTGATACAGTTCTTC. Its translation is CAWSTERVIQFF. The V call is TRBV30, the J call TRBJ2-1; the D gene is possibly TRBD2 (6 bases). This CDR3 is built from 12 residues. The germline gives CDR1 GTSNPN, CDR2 SVGIG (reference sequence). Trimming left V 2 bases short and J 13 bases short, with 15 bases between. The full variable domain, completed using reference TRBV30 and TRBJ2-1, is SQTIHQWPATLVQPVGSPLSLECTVEGTSNPNLYWYRQAAGRGLQLLFYSVGIGQISSEVPQNLSASRPQDRQFILSSKKLLLSDSGFYLCAWSTERVIQFFGPGTRLTVL.

The chain carries TRBV5-1 and TRBJ2-3; 8 bases align to TRBD2. Trimming took 4 bases from V and 0 from J; bases not matched to a gene: 10. The germline V gene has CDR1 SGHRS and CDR2 YFSETQ. The CDR3 consists of 17 residues. The CDR3 region is CASSPSASGHSTDTQYF. The CDR3 DNA sequence: TGCGCCAGCAGCCCGTCGGCTAGCGGGCATAGCACAGATACGCAGTATTTT.

This chain links TRBV29-1 with TRBJ1-2; no clear D gene. The CDR3 consists of 13 residues. V lost 3 bases and J 1 base, leaving 9 bases between the germline ends. In germline, CDR1 is SQVTM, CDR2 ANQGSEA. In nucleotides, the CDR3 is TGCAGCGTTGACTCCGGGTATAACTATGGCTACACCTTC. Translating it yields CSVDSGYNYGYTF.